Below are 18 T cell receptor beta chains sequenced from a single sample in a study of blood T cell repertoires in COVID-19. The method was immunoSEQ multiplex PCR; TCRdb's version includes in-frame clones alone and lacks a portion of them. The data contain 190,000 or so clones, around 91% of them seen just once; the ten biggest clones take up less than 0.7%. Sequencing was done on a sample of peripheral blood. These receptors all come from a man aged 45 to 65 with acute or convalescent COVID-19.

V and J are TRBV19 and TRBJ2-1, with 14 positions matching TRBD2. Trimming cost V 6 bases and J 2 bases; bases outside gene matches: 6. Looked up from germline, CDR1 is LNHDA and CDR2 is SQIVND (reference sequence). The CDR3 is 17 amino acids. This CDR3 is CASRKGTSGGAYNEQFF. As DNA, the CDR3 is TGTGCCAGTAGAAAGGGGACTAGCGGGGGCGCCTACAATGAGCAGTTCTTC.

V gene TRBV15 combines with J gene TRBJ2-5; tentative D call: TRBD1 (6 bases). The V gene's germline CDR1 is LNHNV and CDR2 YYDKDF (reference sequence). This CDR3 is 14 amino acids long. The V end lost 1 base, the J end lost 2 bases, and 8 bases lay between the germline ends. The CDR3, as DNA: TGTGCCACCAGCAGAGGGACAGTTCAAGAGACCCAGTACTTC. As protein: CATSRGTVQETQYF.

The V and J genes are TRBV7-8 and TRBJ1-1; D is uncertain. The CDR3 spans 14 residues. V was shortened by 3 bases and J by 2 bases, with 10 bases between the two germline ends. CDR1 and CDR2 (germline): SGHVS, FQNEAQ. The CDR3 region is CASSLGTDNTEAFF. The CDR3 DNA reads as TGTGCCAGCAGCTTGGGCACAGATAACACTGAAGCTTTCTTT.

The chain uses TRBV6-2 or TRBV6-3 and TRBJ1-5; a possible D gene is TRBD1 (5 bases). Germline lookup yields CDR1 MNHEY and CDR2 SVGEGT. The CDR3 contains 16 residues. V was pared by 2 bases and J by 4 bases, with 15 bases between. The CDR3 sequence is CASSYRGLLENQPQHF. Written as DNA, the CDR3 is TGTGCCAGCAGTTACCGGGGACTGCTTGAGAATCAGCCCCAGCATTTT.

V usage is TRBV19 and J usage is TRBJ1-2; 8 nucleotides line up with TRBD1. The CDR3 has 13 amino acids. V lost 6 bases and J lost 8; bases outside the gene matches: 8. CDR1 LNHDA and CDR2 SQIVND come from the germline V gene (reference sequence). CDR3 DNA sequence: TGTGCCAGTAGAGGACAGGGATACGGCGGCTACACCTTC. Protein product: CASRGQGYGGYTF. Looking up the rest from reference TRBV19 and TRBJ1-2 gives the full variable domain: DGGITQSPKYLFRKEGQNVTLSCEQNLNHDAMYWYRQDPGQGLRLIYYSQIVNDFQKGDIAEGYSVSREKKESFPLTVTSAQKNPTAFYLCASRGQGYGGYTFGSGTRLTVV.

V usage is TRBV18 and J usage is TRBJ1-1, with D perhaps TRBD1 (5 bases). Looked up from germline, CDR1 is KGHSH and CDR2 is LQKENI. The CDR3 is 16 residues long. Deletions cut 3 bases from V and 0 bases from J, with 14 bases between. CDR3 bases: TGTGCCAGCTCACCCTCTACAGGACGGGTGAACACTGAAGCTTTCTTT. Protein sequence: CASSPSTGRVNTEAFF.

V is TRBV4-3 and J is TRBJ1-4; TRBD1 matches at 9 bases. Trimming at V came to 3 bases and at J to 7 bases, leaving 3 bases not matched to a gene. This CDR3 has 14 residues. Per the germline V gene, CDR1 is LGHNA and CDR2 is YSLEER. CDR3 sequence (DNA): TGCGCCAGCAGCCAGGGACAGGGTGTTGAAAAACTGTTTTTT. Translation gives CASSQGQGVEKLFF.

This clone has only one observation. This chain uses TRBV18 with TRBJ1-4, with D perhaps matching TRBD1 (5 bases). The ends were cut back, 0 bases at V and 2 bases at J, with 7 bases in the middle. The germline CDR1 and CDR2 sequences are KGHSH and LQKENI. The CDR3 covers 15 residues. CDR3: CASSPPPGTNEKLFF. The CDR3 DNA follows: TGTGCCAGCTCACCACCCCCAGGGACTAATGAAAAACTGTTTTTT. Looking up the rest from reference TRBV18 and TRBJ1-4 gives the full variable domain: NAGVMQNPRHLVRRRGQEARLRCSPMKGHSHVYWYRQLPEEGLKFMVYLQKENIIDESGMPKERFSAEFPKEGPSILRIQQVVRGDSAAYFCASSPPPGTNEKLFFGSGTQLSVL.

Written as DNA, the CDR3 is TGTGCCAGTAAACGGGTGGAAGCTAACTATGGCTACACCTTC. This gives the protein CASKRVEANYGYTF. This chain links TRBV19 with TRBJ1-2, with no clear D. There are 14 residues in the CDR3. With 7 bases removed from V and 0 bases from J, the gap between germline ends came to 12 bases. Germline lookup yields CDR1 LNHDA and CDR2 SQIVND (reference sequence).

This clone was counted a few times. The chain recombines TRBV19 with TRBJ2-4, with 8 bases lining up with TRBD1. Germline V CDR1 and CDR2: LNHDA, SQIVND (reference sequence). The CDR3 totals 15 residues. J gave up 4 bases and V 1 base, and 3 bases lay outside the gene matches. The CDR3 DNA is TGTGCCAGTAGTATAGGCGGGACAGGTAAAAACATTCAGTACTTC. Encoded protein: CASSIGGTGKNIQYF. The full variable domain, rest sourced from reference TRBV19 and TRBJ2-4, is DGGITQSPKYLFRKEGQNVTLSCEQNLNHDAMYWYRQDPGQGLRLIYYSQIVNDFQKGDIAEGYSVSREKKESFPLTVTSAQKNPTAFYLCASSIGGTGKNIQYFGAGTRLSVL.

The count of this clone is one. The gene calls are TRBV19 and TRBJ2-3, with 8 bases that match TRBD1. CDR1 and CDR2 from the germline V gene are LNHDA and SQIVND (reference sequence). The CDR3 consists of 12 residues. Germline trimming cut 11 bases from V and 10 bases from J; bases unmatched to any gene: 11. CDR3 sequence (DNA): TGTGCCGCCAGGGCGAGACAGGGGCCGCAGTATTTT. This codes for CAARARQGPQYF.

This chain links TRBV18 with TRBJ1-1, with D uncertain. The length of the CDR3 is 15 residues. The germline CDR1 and CDR2 sequences are KGHSH and LQKENI. V lost 2 bases and J lost 6, with 16 bases in between. CDR3 sequence (DNA): TGTGCCAGCTCACCATTTGGGCACCTATTCTCTGAAGCTTTCTTT. The encoded protein is CASSPFGHLFSEAFF. Based on the CDR3 plus reference TRBV18 and TRBJ1-1, the full variable domain is NAGVMQNPRHLVRRRGQEARLRCSPMKGHSHVYWYRQLPEEGLKFMVYLQKENIIDESGMPKERFSAEFPKEGPSILRIQQVVRGDSAAYFCASSPFGHLFSEAFFGQGTRLTVV.

This chain uses TRBV19 with TRBJ1-6, with D perhaps matching TRBD1 (5 bases). Germline CDR1 LNHDA, CDR2 SQIVND (reference sequence). CDR3 size: 15 residues. V lost 3 bases, J lost 10 bases, and 16 bases lay in between. The CDR3 spells CASSIGGARNSPLHF. The CDR3 bases are TGTGCCAGTAGTATCGGGGGAGCTCGGAACTCACCCCTCCACTTT.

V and J are TRBV5-4 and TRBJ2-3, with 12 bases that match TRBD2. The CDR3 runs to 16 residues. CDR1 SGHNT and CDR2 YYREEE come from the germline V gene (reference sequence). V was pared by 4 bases and J by 0 bases, with 3 bases of the junction left unmatched. In DNA form, the CDR3 reads TGTGCCAGCAGCCGGGGGACTAGCGGGAGCACAGATACGCAGTATTTT. Protein sequence: CASSRGTSGSTDTQYF.

This chain's CDR3 is CASSLIPRTNQETQYF. CDR3 nucleotide sequence: TGTGCCAGCAGCTTAATACCCCGGACTAACCAAGAGACCCAGTACTTC. J is TRBJ2-5 and V is TRBV7-2; D is perhaps TRBD2 (6 bases). The CDR3 spans 16 residues. The germline V gene encodes CDR1 SGHTA and CDR2 FQGNSA. Trimming took off 2 bases at V and 0 bases at J, with 13 bases between the two ends.

V and J are TRBV19 and TRBJ2-2; D gene unclear. The CDR3 has 14 amino acids. Germline V gene lookup returns CDR1 LNHDA and CDR2 SQIVND (reference sequence). With 10 bases removed from V and 0 bases from J, the gap between germline ends came to 12 bases. In nucleotides, the CDR3 is TGTGCCACCCCACGCGGTTCGAACACCGGGGAGCTGTTTTTT. This sequence encodes CATPRGSNTGELFF.

This clone was seen once. CDR3 in amino acids: CASSLQGTTQETQYF. In DNA, the CDR3 is TGTGCCAGCAGCCTTCAAGGGACTACCCAAGAGACCCAGTACTTC. This rearrangement joins TRBV6-6 to TRBJ2-5, with TRBD2 matching 7 bases. The V gene end was trimmed by 6 bases and the J gene end by 1 base; junction bases not matched to a gene: 8. From germline, CDR1 is MNHNY and CDR2 SVGAGI (reference sequence). The CDR3 loop spans 15 amino acids.

This chain links TRBV20-1 with TRBJ2-2; 9 positions match TRBD2. With 3 bases clipped from V and 4 bases from J, the junction kept 9 bases outside the gene matches. Germline V lookup: CDR1 DFQATT, CDR2 SNEGSKA (reference sequence). The CDR3 is 16 residues long. This CDR3 is CSASYGGGAITGELFF. The CDR3 DNA reads as TGCAGTGCTAGTTATGGCGGGGGGGCGATCACCGGGGAGCTGTTTTTT.